This is a list of T cell receptor beta chains from one sample in a study of blood T cells in healthy people across ages. TCRdb re-derived calls from the 5' RACE reads in MiXCR, one entry per CDR3 protein. This sample carries over 1.5 million distinct CDR3 sequences, about 49% of them seen once, and the ten largest clones take about 2.1%. The sequencing input was blood. The source of these receptors is a woman in her 40s in good health. CDR3s include the opening cysteine and the closing phenylalanine or tryptophan. Each record gives: CDR3 protein, CDR3 DNA, D gene, J gene, clone size, V gene. D genes are given only for firm matches. Clone size is not always given. Where it is, it says once, few, many or a class for expanded clones.

CDR3aa: CASSLNGGMSPYEQYF
CDR3nt: TGTGCCAGCAGTTTAAACGGGGGCATGAGCCCCTACGAGCAGTACTTC
d_gene: NA
j_gene: TRBJ2-7
abundance: NA
v_gene: TRBV28

CDR3aa: CASSFRDRNYNEQFF
CDR3nt: TGCGCCAGCAGCTTCCGGGACAGGAACTACAATGAGCAGTTCTTC
d_gene: TRBD1
j_gene: TRBJ2-1
abundance: NA
v_gene: TRBV5-1

CDR3aa: CASSHPVRQDPNQPQHF
CDR3nt: TGTGCCAGCAGTCACCCCGTGAGACAGGACCCGAATCAGCCCCAGCATTTT
d_gene: NA
j_gene: TRBJ1-5
abundance: NA
v_gene: TRBV28

CDR3aa: CSVENAAYEQYF
CDR3nt: TGCAGCGTTGAAAACGCAGCCTACGAGCAGTACTTC
d_gene: NA
j_gene: TRBJ2-7
abundance: many
v_gene: TRBV29-1

CDR3aa: CASSWVGLQETQYF
CDR3nt: TGTGCCAGCAGCTGGGTGGGACTACAAGAGACCCAGTACTTC
d_gene: TRBD2
j_gene: TRBJ2-5
abundance: few
v_gene: TRBV5-6

CDR3aa: CASSLSGIEQPQHF
CDR3nt: TGTGCCAGCAGCTTATCTGGTATAGAGCAGCCCCAGCATTTT
d_gene: NA
j_gene: TRBJ1-5
abundance: NA
v_gene: TRBV7-2

CDR3aa: CASSFAGVGYTF
CDR3nt: TGTGCCAGCAGTTTTGCAGGGGTGGGCTACACCTTC
d_gene: NA
j_gene: TRBJ1-2
abundance: few
v_gene: TRBV28

CDR3aa: CSATSGTYEQYF
CDR3nt: TGCAGCGCTACCTCCGGGACCTACGAGCAGTACTTC
d_gene: NA
j_gene: TRBJ2-7
abundance: few
v_gene: TRBV29-1

CDR3aa: CASSLSGGTHEQFF
CDR3nt: TGTGCCAGCAGTTTAAGCGGGGGGACCCATGAGCAGTTCTTC
d_gene: TRBD2
j_gene: TRBJ2-1
abundance: few
v_gene: TRBV12-3/TRBV12-4

CDR3aa: CASSSGESVRDNQPQHF
CDR3nt: TGTGCCAGCAGCTCCGGAGAATCTGTTAGGGACAATCAGCCCCAGCATTTT
d_gene: NA
j_gene: TRBJ1-5
abundance: NA
v_gene: TRBV11-2

CDR3aa: CASSRGDKTGGRETQYF
CDR3nt: TGTGCCAGCAGTCGAGGAGATAAGACAGGAGGTCGGGAGACCCAGTACTTC
d_gene: NA
j_gene: TRBJ2-5
abundance: NA
v_gene: TRBV6-1

CDR3aa: CASSWGDSQETQYF
CDR3nt: TGTGCCAGCAGCTGGGGGGACAGCCAAGAGACCCAGTACTTC
d_gene: NA
j_gene: TRBJ2-5
abundance: few
v_gene: TRBV5-6

CDR3aa: CASSHGTSGGAPETQYF
CDR3nt: TGTGCCAGCAGCCACGGGACTAGCGGGGGGGCCCCGGAGACCCAGTACTTC
d_gene: TRBD2
j_gene: TRBJ2-5
abundance: NA
v_gene: TRBV4-2

CDR3aa: CATSRATGLYNEQFF
CDR3nt: TGTGCCACCAGCAGAGCGACGGGGCTCTACAATGAGCAGTTCTTC
d_gene: NA
j_gene: TRBJ2-1
abundance: few
v_gene: TRBV15

CDR3aa: CSASRLAGSNTDTQYF
CDR3nt: TGCAGTGCTTCTCGACTAGCGGGGTCTAACACAGATACGCAGTATTTT
d_gene: TRBD2
j_gene: TRBJ2-3
abundance: NA
v_gene: TRBV20-1

CDR3aa: CASSFDFSPGEKLFF
CDR3nt: TGTGCCAGCAGCTTTGACTTTTCCCCGGGAGAAAAACTGTTTTTT
d_gene: NA
j_gene: TRBJ1-4
abundance: NA
v_gene: TRBV7-2

CDR3aa: CASSSDVNYGYTF
CDR3nt: TGTGCCAGCAGTTCTGACGTGAACTATGGCTACACCTTC
d_gene: NA
j_gene: TRBJ1-2
abundance: NA
v_gene: TRBV27

CDR3aa: CASSDPGFYEQYF
CDR3nt: TGTGCCAGTAGTGACCCAGGCTTCTACGAGCAGTACTTC
d_gene: NA
j_gene: TRBJ2-7
abundance: NA
v_gene: TRBV19

CDR3aa: CATSDFGGLLKNIQYF
CDR3nt: TGTGCCACCAGTGATTTCGGGGGGCTACTCAAAAACATTCAGTACTTC
d_gene: NA
j_gene: TRBJ2-4
abundance: NA
v_gene: TRBV24-1

CDR3aa: CASSHGVAGALQETQYF
CDR3nt: TGCGCCAGCAGCCACGGAGTAGCGGGGGCCCTCCAAGAGACCCAGTACTTC
d_gene: TRBD2
j_gene: TRBJ2-5
abundance: many
v_gene: TRBV4-1

CDR3aa: CASSQLTGGANVLTF
CDR3nt: TGTGCCAGCAGCCAATTGACTGGTGGGGCCAACGTCCTGACTTTC
d_gene: NA
j_gene: TRBJ2-6
abundance: NA
v_gene: TRBV11-2

CDR3aa: CASSFDPSSYNSPLHF
CDR3nt: TGTGCCAGCAGTTTCGACCCGAGCTCCTATAATTCACCCCTCCACTTT
d_gene: NA
j_gene: TRBJ1-6
abundance: NA
v_gene: TRBV6-5

CDR3aa: CSAVGQGDQPQHF
CDR3nt: TGCAGCGCCGTGGGGCAGGGGGATCAGCCCCAGCATTTT
d_gene: TRBD1
j_gene: TRBJ1-5
abundance: NA
v_gene: TRBV29-1

CDR3aa: CASSPRTGGLPWNEQFF
CDR3nt: TGTGCCAGCAGCCCGCGGACAGGGGGCTTACCTTGGAATGAGCAGTTCTTC
d_gene: TRBD1
j_gene: TRBJ2-1
abundance: NA
v_gene: TRBV9

CDR3aa: CSASPSSFQETQYF
CDR3nt: TGCAGTGCTTCCCCAAGCAGTTTCCAAGAGACCCAGTACTTC
d_gene: NA
j_gene: TRBJ2-5
abundance: few
v_gene: TRBV20-1

CDR3aa: CASSGSGQSNQPQHF
CDR3nt: TGTGCCAGCAGCGGGTCGGGTCAGAGCAATCAGCCCCAGCATTTT
d_gene: NA
j_gene: TRBJ1-5
abundance: NA
v_gene: TRBV7-9

CDR3aa: CASSPPRTNLDGYTF
CDR3nt: TGTGCCAGCAGCCCCCCGCGGACGAATCTGGATGGCTACACCTTC
d_gene: NA
j_gene: TRBJ1-2
abundance: few
v_gene: TRBV7-9

CDR3aa: CASSFGPGTSFFGQYF
CDR3nt: TGTGCCAGCAGCTTCGGGCCTGGGACTAGCTTTTTCGGGCAGTACTTC
d_gene: TRBD2
j_gene: TRBJ2-7
abundance: NA
v_gene: TRBV11-2

CDR3aa: CASSWKPTGLYGYTF
CDR3nt: TGTGCCAGCAGTTGGAAACCGACAGGGCTCTATGGCTACACCTTC
d_gene: TRBD1
j_gene: TRBJ1-2
abundance: NA
v_gene: TRBV6-5

CDR3aa: CSARDGRTEAFF
CDR3nt: TGCAGTGCTAGGGACGGCCGAACTGAAGCTTTCTTT
d_gene: NA
j_gene: TRBJ1-1
abundance: NA
v_gene: TRBV20-1

CDR3aa: CSARAVSAPTYEQYF
CDR3nt: TGCAGTGCTAGAGCGGTCTCGGCACCTACCTACGAGCAGTACTTC
d_gene: NA
j_gene: TRBJ2-7
abundance: few
v_gene: TRBV20-1

CDR3aa: CSASVAGGLYNEQFF
CDR3nt: TGCAGTGCTAGTGTAGCGGGGGGGTTGTACAATGAGCAGTTCTTC
d_gene: TRBD2
j_gene: TRBJ2-1
abundance: NA
v_gene: TRBV20-1

CDR3aa: CASSLGTGQGRYNEQFF
CDR3nt: TGTGCCAGCAGTTTGGGGACAGGGCAGGGCCGGTACAATGAGCAGTTCTTC
d_gene: TRBD1
j_gene: TRBJ2-1
abundance: few
v_gene: TRBV28

CDR3aa: CASSPPVGSQYF
CDR3nt: TGTGCCAGCTCACCACCCGTGGGGTCCCAGTACTTC
d_gene: NA
j_gene: TRBJ2-5
abundance: NA
v_gene: TRBV18

CDR3aa: CASSLFGVGSYNEQFF
CDR3nt: TGTGCCAGCAGCTTGTTCGGGGTAGGCTCCTACAATGAGCAGTTCTTC
d_gene: NA
j_gene: TRBJ2-1
abundance: NA
v_gene: TRBV5-6

CDR3aa: CASSPRTVQSYEQYF
CDR3nt: TGTGCCAGCAGCCCAAGGACAGTGCAGTCCTACGAGCAGTACTTC
d_gene: NA
j_gene: TRBJ2-7
abundance: once
v_gene: TRBV7-2

CDR3aa: CASSVNSLGEQFF
CDR3nt: TGTGCCAGCAGCGTAAATTCTTTAGGTGAGCAGTTCTTC
d_gene: NA
j_gene: TRBJ2-1
abundance: few
v_gene: TRBV9

CDR3aa: CASSQVWRVQGARLAKNIQYF
CDR3nt: TGCGCCAGCAGCCAAGTTTGGCGGGTGCAGGGGGCCCGACTAGCCAAAAACATTCAGTACTTC
d_gene: TRBD1
j_gene: TRBJ2-4
abundance: few
v_gene: TRBV4-1

CDR3aa: CASSYTGGVPYNEQFF
CDR3nt: TGTGCCAGCAGTTACACCGGGGGGGTCCCCTACAATGAGCAGTTCTTC
d_gene: TRBD2
j_gene: TRBJ2-1
abundance: NA
v_gene: TRBV6-5

CDR3aa: CATSRDRASPNTDTQYF
CDR3nt: TGTGCCACCAGCAGAGATCGGGCTAGCCCTAACACAGATACGCAGTATTTT
d_gene: NA
j_gene: TRBJ2-3
abundance: few
v_gene: TRBV15

CDR3aa: CASSFGGTRNEQFF
CDR3nt: TGTGCCAGCAGCTTCGGTGGCACCCGGAATGAGCAGTTCTTC
d_gene: NA
j_gene: TRBJ2-1
abundance: NA
v_gene: TRBV7-2

CDR3aa: CSVKESVQETQYF
CDR3nt: TGCAGCGTTAAGGAGTCAGTCCAAGAGACCCAGTACTTC
d_gene: NA
j_gene: TRBJ2-5
abundance: NA
v_gene: TRBV29-1

CDR3aa: CASSSREGRSYEQYF
CDR3nt: TGTGCCAGCAGCTCCCGGGAAGGGAGATCCTACGAGCAGTACTTC
d_gene: NA
j_gene: TRBJ2-7
abundance: NA
v_gene: TRBV7-9

CDR3aa: CASSHRTGGLVAGYNEQFF
CDR3nt: TGTGCCAGCAGCCATCGGACAGGGGGATTGGTGGCAGGGTACAATGAGCAGTTCTTC
d_gene: TRBD1
j_gene: TRBJ2-1
abundance: few
v_gene: TRBV7-2

CDR3aa: CASRVTGDNYGYTF
CDR3nt: TGTGCCAGCAGGGTGACAGGGGATAACTATGGCTACACCTTC
d_gene: TRBD1
j_gene: TRBJ1-2
abundance: NA
v_gene: TRBV28

CDR3aa: CASSYTLGGAKNIQYF
CDR3nt: TGTGCCAGCAGTTACACCCTGGGTGGGGCCAAAAACATTCAGTACTTC
d_gene: NA
j_gene: TRBJ2-4
abundance: NA
v_gene: TRBV6-6

CDR3aa: CASSTGLQPQHF
CDR3nt: TGTGCCAGCAGTACAGGGCTTCAGCCCCAGCATTTT
d_gene: NA
j_gene: TRBJ1-5
abundance: NA
v_gene: TRBV27

CDR3aa: CASSYSTPLTDTQYF
CDR3nt: TGTGCCAGCAGTTACTCTACGCCCCTCACAGATACGCAGTATTTT
d_gene: NA
j_gene: TRBJ2-3
abundance: once
v_gene: TRBV6-5

CDR3aa: CASSSGTSGGAFNEQYF
CDR3nt: TGTGCCAGCAGCTCGGGGACTAGCGGGGGGGCCTTCAATGAGCAGTACTTC
d_gene: TRBD2
j_gene: TRBJ2-7
abundance: NA
v_gene: TRBV7-9

CDR3aa: CATLTLLNVDSHYGYTF
CDR3nt: TGTGCCACCCTAACTTTACTCAACGTGGACAGTCACTATGGCTACACCTTC
d_gene: NA
j_gene: TRBJ1-2
abundance: once
v_gene: TRBV13

CDR3aa: CASSSGLAGGPPGTDTQYF
CDR3nt: TGTGCCAGCAGCTCGGGACTAGCGGGGGGGCCCCCAGGCACAGATACGCAGTATTTT
d_gene: TRBD2
j_gene: TRBJ2-3
abundance: NA
v_gene: TRBV7-6

CDR3aa: CASSWEQMAAGELFF
CDR3nt: TGCGCCAGCAGCTGGGAACAGATGGCGGCCGGGGAGCTGTTTTTT
d_gene: NA
j_gene: TRBJ2-2
abundance: NA
v_gene: TRBV5-1

CDR3aa: CASSQEGGAYYGYTF
CDR3nt: TGCGCCAGCAGCCAAGAGGGAGGGGCCTACTATGGCTACACCTTC
d_gene: NA
j_gene: TRBJ1-2
abundance: few
v_gene: TRBV4-1

CDR3aa: CASSEGLRGLDNSPLHF
CDR3nt: TGTGCCAGCAGTGAGGGGCTCAGGGGGCTTGATAATTCACCCCTCCACTTT
d_gene: TRBD1
j_gene: TRBJ1-6
abundance: NA
v_gene: TRBV25-1

CDR3aa: CSVGPREYGYTF
CDR3nt: TGCAGCGTTGGTCCCAGGGAGTATGGCTACACCTTC
d_gene: NA
j_gene: TRBJ1-2
abundance: few
v_gene: TRBV29-1

CDR3aa: CASSQRGLRFNEQFF
CDR3nt: TGTGCCAGCAGCCAAAGGGGTTTACGTTTCAATGAGCAGTTCTTC
d_gene: NA
j_gene: TRBJ2-1
abundance: NA
v_gene: TRBV4-2

CDR3aa: CASSRTTLAGKTDTQYF
CDR3nt: TGTGCCAGCAGTCGGACCACGTTAGCGGGGAAGACAGATACGCAGTATTTT
d_gene: TRBD2
j_gene: TRBJ2-3
abundance: NA
v_gene: TRBV2

CDR3aa: CASGSRDPTSYEQYF
CDR3nt: TGTGCCAGCGGATCGAGGGACCCTACCTCCTACGAGCAGTACTTC
d_gene: NA
j_gene: TRBJ2-7
abundance: few
v_gene: TRBV27

CDR3aa: CASRPGTRTDTQYF
CDR3nt: TGTGCCAGCCGTCCCGGGACACGCACAGATACGCAGTATTTT
d_gene: NA
j_gene: TRBJ2-3
abundance: NA
v_gene: TRBV7-9